A single sample is the source of the 4 T cell receptor beta chains below, sequenced in a study of regulatory T cells in long-lasting Graves disease. Construction of the TCR beta libraries employed iRepertoire HTBI primers in conjunction with Arm-PCR of CDR3 regions. MiXCR, applied by TCRdb to the multiplex PCR reads, yields one record per CDR3 protein. Of about 440,000 distinct CDR3 sequences listed, around 15% were seen once; the top ten hold approximately 12%. Time point denoted: newly diagnosed GD, antithyroid drugs for less than 3 months. Scientists built the TCR library using RNA that was extracted from PBMCs. These same data were also listed under a study on T cells in Graves' hyperthyroidism and ophthalmopathy.

The sequenced sample was peripheral blood mononuclear cells (PBMCs), obtained at new diagnosis, from a patient treated with antithyroid drugs. Source of these receptors: a woman aged 30 to 39 with Graves disease.

In this sample, this clonotype turned up many times. The chain has TRBV12-3 or TRBV12-4 and TRBJ2-7; 11 positions match TRBD1. V lost 5 bases and J lost 3; bases outside the gene matches: 6. This CDR3 contains 15 residues. CDR3 amino acids: CASSPEGQGGYEQYF. CDR3 coding DNA: TGTGCCAGCAGTCCAGAGGGACAGGGGGGCTACGAGCAGTACTTC.

This clonotype was counted a few times. The V gene is TRBV6-2 or TRBV6-3, the J gene TRBJ2-7; D possibly corresponds to TRBD1 (5 bases). Germline V gene lookup returns CDR1 MNHEY and CDR2 SVGEGT. The CDR3 sequence is 17 residues long. Trimming pared 2 bases from V and 6 bases from J, leaving 23 bases between. CDR3 DNA sequence: TGTGCCAGCAGTTACCACAAAGGGGCTATGGGTGGATTCGAGCAGTACTTC. Amino acid sequence: CASSYHKGAMGGFEQYF.

The sample holds a few counts of this clonotype. V gene TRBV29-1 combines with J gene TRBJ2-1; the D gene is possibly TRBD1 (6 bases). Germline V CDR1 and CDR2: SQVTM, ANQGSEA. Trimming took off 7 bases at V and 0 bases at J, with 16 bases between the two ends. The CDR3 totals 15 residues. Here the CDR3 DNA reads TGCAGCGCACAGGGATGGACGAGCTCCTACAATGAGCAGTTCTTC. It specifies CSAQGWTSSYNEQFF.

This clonotype was seen at least ten times. This rearrangement joins TRBV4-3 to TRBJ1-5; 7 bases line up with TRBD1. The V gene's germline CDR1 is LGHNA and CDR2 YSLEER. V lost 4 bases to trimming and J lost 7 bases; unmatched junction nucleotides: 4. CDR3 size: 13 residues. The CDR3 bases are TGCGCCAGCAGCCTAGCGACAGGGCAGCCCCAGCATTTT. This codes for CASSLATGQPQHF.